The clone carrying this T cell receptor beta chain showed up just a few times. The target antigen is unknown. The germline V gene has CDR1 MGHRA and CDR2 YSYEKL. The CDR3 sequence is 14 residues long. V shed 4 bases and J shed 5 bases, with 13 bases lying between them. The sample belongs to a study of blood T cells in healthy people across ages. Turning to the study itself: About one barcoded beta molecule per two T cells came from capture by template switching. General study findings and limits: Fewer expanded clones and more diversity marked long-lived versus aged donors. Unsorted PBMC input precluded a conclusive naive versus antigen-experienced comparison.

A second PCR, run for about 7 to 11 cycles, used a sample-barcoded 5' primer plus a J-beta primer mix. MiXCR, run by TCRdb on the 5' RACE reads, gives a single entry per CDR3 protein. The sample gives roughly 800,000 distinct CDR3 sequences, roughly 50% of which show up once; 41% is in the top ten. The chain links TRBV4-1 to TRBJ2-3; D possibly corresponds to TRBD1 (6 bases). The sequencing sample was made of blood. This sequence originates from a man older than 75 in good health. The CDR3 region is CASSPLQGRDTQYF. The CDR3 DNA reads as TGCGCCAGCAGCCCTTTGCAGGGGAGAGATACGCAGTATTTT.